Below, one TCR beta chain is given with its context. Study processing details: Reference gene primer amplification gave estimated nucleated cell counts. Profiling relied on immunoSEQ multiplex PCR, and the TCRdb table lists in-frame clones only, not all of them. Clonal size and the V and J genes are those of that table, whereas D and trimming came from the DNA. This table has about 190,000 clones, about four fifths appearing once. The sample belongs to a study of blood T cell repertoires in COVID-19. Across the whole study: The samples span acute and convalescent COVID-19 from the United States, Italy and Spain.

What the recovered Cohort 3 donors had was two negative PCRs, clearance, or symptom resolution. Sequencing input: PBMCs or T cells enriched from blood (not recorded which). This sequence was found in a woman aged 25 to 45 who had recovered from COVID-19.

The CDR3 coding sequence is TGTGCCAGCAGGCGGACAGGGGGGGCCGAGCAGTACTTC. Translation: CASRRTGGAEQYF. The V gene is TRBV27, the J gene TRBJ2-7; 10 bases are shared with TRBD1. Trimming removed 6 bases from V and 6 bases from J; junction bases left unmatched: 5. CDR1 MNHEY and CDR2 SMNVEV come from the germline V gene (reference sequence). The CDR3 loop spans 13 amino acids.